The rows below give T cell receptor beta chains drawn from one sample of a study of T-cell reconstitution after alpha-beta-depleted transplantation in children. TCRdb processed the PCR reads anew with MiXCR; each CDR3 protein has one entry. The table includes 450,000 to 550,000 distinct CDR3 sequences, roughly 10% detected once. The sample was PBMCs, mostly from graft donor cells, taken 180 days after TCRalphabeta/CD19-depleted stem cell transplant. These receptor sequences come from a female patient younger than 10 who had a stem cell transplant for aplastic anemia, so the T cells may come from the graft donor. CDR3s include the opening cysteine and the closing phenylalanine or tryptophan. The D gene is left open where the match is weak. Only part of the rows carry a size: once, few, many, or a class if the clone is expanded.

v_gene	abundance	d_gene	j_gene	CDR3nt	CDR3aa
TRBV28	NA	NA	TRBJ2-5	TGTGCCAGTTGCGCGAGACAGATAATACAAGAGACCCAGTACTTC	CASCARQIIQETQYF
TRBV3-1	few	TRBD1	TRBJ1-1	TGTGCCAGCAGCACCCGACAGGGGAGGAACACTGAAGCTTTCTTT	CASSTRQGRNTEAFF
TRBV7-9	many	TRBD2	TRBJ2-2	TGTGCCAGCAGCTTAGGACTAGCGGGAGACGAAGGGGAGCTGTTTTTT	CASSLGLAGDEGELFF
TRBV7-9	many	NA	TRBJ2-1	TGTGCCAGCAAGGGGGAGACAGAAGAGCAGTTCTTC	CASKGETEEQFF
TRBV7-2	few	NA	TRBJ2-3	TGTGCCAGCAGCCCCCCACGAGATACGCAGTATTTT	CASSPPRDTQYF
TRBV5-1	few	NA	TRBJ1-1	TGCGCCAGCAGCTATTGGTGGGCGAACACTGAAGCTTTCTTT	CASSYWWANTEAFF
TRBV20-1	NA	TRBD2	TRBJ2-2	TGCAGTGCTAGAGATAGGGCGGGGGGACTAGCGGGTTTCACCGGGGAGCTGTTTTTT	CSARDRAGGLAGFTGELFF
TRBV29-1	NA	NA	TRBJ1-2	TGCAGCGTTCGGTTCGTCAGGGGTTTAGGCTACACCTTC	CSVRFVRGLGYTF
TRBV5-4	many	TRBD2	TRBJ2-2	TGTGCCAGCAGCCGGACTAGCGGGACGGGCACCGGGGAGCTGTTTTTT	CASSRTSGTGTGELFF
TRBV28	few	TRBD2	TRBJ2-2	TGTGCCAGCATCCCTCTAGGGGCCGCTAGCGGGAGAGGTAACACCGGGGAGCTGTTTTTT	CASIPLGAASGRGNTGELFF
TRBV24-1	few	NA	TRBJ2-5	TGTGCCACCAGTGATTTGACCCTCCGGGGGCGAGAGACCCAGTACTTC	CATSDLTLRGRETQYF
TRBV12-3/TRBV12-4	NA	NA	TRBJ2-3	TGTGCCAGCAGTTTAGTTCTGGGCAGGGACCGGACAGATACGCAGTATTTT	CASSLVLGRDRTDTQYF
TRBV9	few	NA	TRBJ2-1	TGTGCCAGCAGCGTAGGGGGGGTGGGGTCCGGTGAGCAGTTCTTC	CASSVGGVGSGEQFF
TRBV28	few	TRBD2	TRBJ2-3	TGTGCCAGCAGTTTATATCCTAGCGGGAGGTACGGCACAGATACGCAGTATTTT	CASSLYPSGRYGTDTQYF
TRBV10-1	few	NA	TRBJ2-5	TGCGCCAGCAGTGAGTCCAGGAGGCCTTACCAAGAGACCCAGTACTTC	CASSESRRPYQETQYF
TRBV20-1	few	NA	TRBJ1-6	TGCAGTGCTACTAGGTCAGGTGGATCACCCCTCCACTTT	CSATRSGGSPLHF
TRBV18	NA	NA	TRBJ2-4	TGTGCCAGCTCACCACAAACACAAATTCAAGCCAAAAACATTCAGTACTTC	CASSPQTQIQAKNIQYF
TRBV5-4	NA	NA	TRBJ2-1	TGTGCCATCAGACCGTCAGGGAATGAGCAGTTCTTC	CAIRPSGNEQFF
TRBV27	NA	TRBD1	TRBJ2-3	TGTGCCAGCAGTACGACAGGGCATAGGACAGATACGCAGTATTTT	CASSTTGHRTDTQYF
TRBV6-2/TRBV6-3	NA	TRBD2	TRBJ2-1	TGTGCCAGCAGTTACCCTCCTCTTAGCGGGAGCAATGAGCAGTTCTTC	CASSYPPLSGSNEQFF